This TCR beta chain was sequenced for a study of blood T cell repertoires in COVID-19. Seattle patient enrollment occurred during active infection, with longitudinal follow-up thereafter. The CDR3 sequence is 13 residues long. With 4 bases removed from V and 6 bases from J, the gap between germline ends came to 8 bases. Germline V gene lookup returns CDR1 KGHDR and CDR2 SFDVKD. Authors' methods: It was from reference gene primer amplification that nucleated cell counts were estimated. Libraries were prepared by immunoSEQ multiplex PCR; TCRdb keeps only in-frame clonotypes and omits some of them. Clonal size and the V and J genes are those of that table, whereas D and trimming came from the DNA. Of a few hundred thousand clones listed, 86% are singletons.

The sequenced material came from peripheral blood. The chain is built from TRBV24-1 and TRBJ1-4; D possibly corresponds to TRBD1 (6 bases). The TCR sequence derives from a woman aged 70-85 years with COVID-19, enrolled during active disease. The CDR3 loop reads CATSEAGDEKLFF. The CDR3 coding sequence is TGTGCCACCAGTGAGGCAGGGGATGAAAAACTGTTTTTT.